Below, 16 T cell receptor beta chains from the same sample are listed, as sequenced in a study of OX40 agonist ivuxolimab in advanced cancers. The protocol was immunoSEQ multiplex PCR, while the TCRdb copy is restricted to in-frame clones and leaves out a portion. The sample includes roughly 23,000 clones, approximately 84% seen only once; the top ten take 40% to 55%. The sample was CD4+ or CD8+ T cells sorted from blood, taken in a trial of the OX40 agonist ivuxolimab. Every receptor here comes from an adult with an advanced solid tumor such as melanoma, head and neck, liver or kidney cancer.

The genes are TRBV19 and TRBJ2-5; either TRBD1 or TRBD2 may supply D (6 bases each). Looked up from germline, CDR1 is LNHDA and CDR2 is SQIVND (reference sequence). V lost 3 bases and J lost 4, with 9 bases in between. The CDR3 consists of 13 residues. CDR3: CASSIGGGETQYF. The CDR3 nucleotides read TGTGCCAGTAGTATCGGGGGCGGAGAGACCCAGTACTTC.

A few counts support this clone. The V call is TRBV28, the J call TRBJ1-6; 7 bases align to TRBD1. The V and J ends lost 10 bases and 7 bases, in that order; junction bases with no gene match: 4. The CDR3 is made up of 12 amino acids. Germline lookup yields CDR1 MDHEN and CDR2 SYDVKM. This CDR3 is CATAGGNSPLHF. In DNA form, the CDR3 reads TGTGCCACAGCAGGGGGGAATTCACCCCTCCACTTT. Full variable domain (outside the CDR3, taken from reference TRBV28 and TRBJ1-6): DVKVTQSSRYLVKRTGEKVFLECVQDMDHENMFWYRQDPGLGLRLIYFSYDVKMKEKGDIPEGYSVSREKKERFSLILESASTNQTSMYLCATAGGNSPLHFGNGTRLTVT.

Here the CDR3 DNA reads TGTGCCAGCAGTACGTTCGGAGGCAGCAATCAGCCCCAGCATTTT. This translates into CASSTFGGSNQPQHF. The chain carries TRBV6-5 and TRBJ1-5; D not resolved. Germline values: CDR1 MNHEY, CDR2 SVGAGI. The CDR3 has 15 amino acids. V was pared by 5 bases and J by 1 base, with 12 bases between.

This chain joins TRBV4-3 and TRBJ2-3; D gene unclear. Deletions cut 1 base from V and 5 bases from J, with 13 bases between. The CDR3 spans 15 residues. Germline V gives CDR1 LGHNA, CDR2 YSLEER. The CDR3 DNA reads TGCGCCAGCAGCCAAGGTCGCGTTCTCGGAGATACGCAGTATTTT. Translating it yields CASSQGRVLGDTQYF.

This chain links TRBV9 with TRBJ1-1; D perhaps matches TRBD1 (5 bases). V shed 3 bases and J shed 5 bases, with 11 bases lying between them. The CDR3 length is 13 residues. The germline V gene encodes CDR1 SGDLS and CDR2 YYNGEE. In DNA, the CDR3 is TGTGCCAGCAGCGATGGGGGGGATACTGAAGCTTTCTTT. Residues: CASSDGGDTEAFF.

This rearrangement joins TRBV6-1 to TRBJ2-7, with D unresolved. The CDR3 length is 14 residues. CDR1 and CDR2 from the germline V gene are MNHNS and SASEGT. Trimming shortened V by 7 bases and J by 2 bases, and 15 bases separated the two germline ends. In nucleotides, the CDR3 is TGTGCCAGCACCGCCACCCAGAACGCCTACGAGCAGTACTTC. Translated: CASTATQNAYEQYF.

The chain recombines TRBV2 with TRBJ1-2; D is ambiguous. Germline assignment: CDR1 SNHLY and CDR2 FYNNEI. The ends were cut back, 6 bases at V and 3 bases at J, with 11 bases in the middle. The CDR3 runs to 13 residues. DNA for the CDR3: TGTGCCAGCAGAAACCCGAGGGACTATGGCTACACCTTC. Amino acid sequence: CASRNPRDYGYTF.

The chain combines TRBV9 with TRBJ2-7; a possible D gene is TRBD1 (6 bases). Germline V gives CDR1 SGDLS, CDR2 YYNGEE. The length of the CDR3 is 13 residues. V was cut by 2 bases and J by 3 bases, with 9 bases left in between. CDR3 loop: CASSVRGNYEQYF. The CDR3 nucleotides are TGTGCCAGCAGCGTCAGGGGCAACTACGAGCAGTACTTC.

The V and J genes are TRBV15 and TRBJ1-5; D is unclear. V shed 4 bases and J shed 1 base, with 11 bases lying between them. Germline CDR1 LNHNV, CDR2 YYDKDF (reference sequence). This CDR3 spans 15 amino acids. CDR3 region: CATSTTLGSNQPQHF. Written as DNA, the CDR3 is TGTGCCACCAGCACGACGCTTGGGAGCAATCAGCCCCAGCATTTT. Full variable domain (outside the CDR3, taken from reference TRBV15 and TRBJ1-5): DAMVIQNPRYQVTQFGKPVTLSCSQTLNHNVMYWYQQKSSQAPKLLFHYYDKDFNNEADTPDNFQSRRPNTSFCFLDIRSPGLGDTAMYLCATSTTLGSNQPQHFGDGTRLSIL.

The rearrangement links TRBV28 to TRBJ2-1; 7 nucleotides match TRBD2. V trimming: 6 bases; J trimming: 5 bases; junction bases outside the gene matches: 10. Looked up from germline, CDR1 is MDHEN and CDR2 is SYDVKM. The CDR3 has 15 residues. The CDR3 DNA is TGTGCCAGCAGCGCTCTTGCGGGGGTAAACAATGAGCAGTTCTTC. Translated, it gives CASSALAGVNNEQFF.

This rearrangement joins TRBV7-9 to TRBJ2-2; D unresolved. The germline CDR1 and CDR2 sequences are SEHNR and FQNEAQ (reference sequence). The CDR3 runs 14 residues. Between the trimmed V and J ends, which lost 4 bases and 6 bases, there was a span of 12 bases. CDR3 loop: CASSSMQTAGELFF. DNA for the CDR3: TGTGCCAGCAGCTCGATGCAAACGGCCGGGGAGCTGTTTTTT.

As for this clone: The junction departs from germline at one end; a sequencing error may be responsible. This chain uses TRBV28 with TRBJ1-1; 10 nucleotides match TRBD1. This CDR3 contains 15 residues. Germline V CDR1 and CDR2: MDHEN, SYDVKM. DNA for the CDR3: TGTGCCAGCAGTAGGACAGGGGGATTGAAGACTGAAGCTTTCTTT. Protein: CASSRTGGLKTEAFF.

The chain uses TRBV15 and TRBJ2-7; unclear D gene. V was trimmed by 2 bases and J by 2 bases, leaving 10 bases between them. The CDR3 contains 14 residues. The germline gives CDR1 LNHNV, CDR2 YYDKDF (reference sequence). The CDR3 here is CATSRPGGPYEQYF. CDR3 DNA sequence: TGTGCCACCAGCAGACCAGGCGGACCCTACGAGCAGTACTTC.

The CDR3 region is CASSLVGQVAYF. In nucleotides, the CDR3 is TGTGCCAGCAGCTTGGTTGGTCAGGTGGCGTACTTC. The chain has TRBV5-6 and TRBJ2-7; D remains unclear. Deletions cut 0 bases from V and 12 bases from J, with 13 bases between. From germline, CDR1 is SGHDT and CDR2 YYEEEE. This CDR3 has 12 amino acids.

The chain combines TRBV19 with TRBJ2-5; no clear D. From germline, CDR1 is LNHDA and CDR2 SQIVND (reference sequence). The CDR3 is 15 amino acids. Trimming left V 0 bases short and J 5 bases short, with 13 bases between. The CDR3 nucleotides are TGTGCCAGTAGTATAGATAGGACGGAGACGGAGACCCAGTACTTC. Amino acids: CASSIDRTETETQYF. The variable domain in full, with the rest retrieved from reference TRBV19 and TRBJ2-5, is DGGITQSPKYLFRKEGQNVTLSCEQNLNHDAMYWYRQDPGQGLRLIYYSQIVNDFQKGDIAEGYSVSREKKESFPLTVTSAQKNPTAFYLCASSIDRTETETQYFGPGTRLLVL.

The rearrangement uses TRBV11-1 and TRBJ2-7, with D possibly TRBD1 on 5 matching bases. V gave up 4 bases and J gave up 9 bases, with 19 bases separating them. Germline CDR1 is SGHAT and CDR2 is FQDESV (reference sequence). The CDR3 loop spans 14 amino acids. The CDR3 coding sequence is TGTGCCAGCAGCTCCCCATCGACCCGCAGGGTGCAGTACTTC. This codes for CASSSPSTRRVQYF.